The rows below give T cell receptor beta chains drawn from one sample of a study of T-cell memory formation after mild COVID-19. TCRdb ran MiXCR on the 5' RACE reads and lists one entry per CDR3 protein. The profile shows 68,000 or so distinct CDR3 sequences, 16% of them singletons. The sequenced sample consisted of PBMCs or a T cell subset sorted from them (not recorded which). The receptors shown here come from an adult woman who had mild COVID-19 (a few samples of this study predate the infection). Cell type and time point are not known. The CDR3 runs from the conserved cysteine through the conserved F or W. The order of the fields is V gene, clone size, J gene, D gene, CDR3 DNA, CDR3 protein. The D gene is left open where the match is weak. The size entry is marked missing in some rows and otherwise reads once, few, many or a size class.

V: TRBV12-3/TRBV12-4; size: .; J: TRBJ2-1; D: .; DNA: TGTGCCAGCAGTACCCAGGGATCCTACAATGAGCAGTTCTTC; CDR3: CASSTQGSYNEQFF
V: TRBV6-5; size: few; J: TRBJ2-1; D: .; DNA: TGTGCCAGCAGCACGGACTCTTCGGGGAATGAGCAGTTCTTC; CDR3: CASSTDSSGNEQFF
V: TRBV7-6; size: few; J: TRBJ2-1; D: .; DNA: TGTGCCAGCAGCTTAGGGGCGGGGCGACCCTACAATGAGCAGTTCTTC; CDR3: CASSLGAGRPYNEQFF
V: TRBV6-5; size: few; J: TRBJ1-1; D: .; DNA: TGTGCCAGCAGTTACTCGACGGGGGCGGGAAACACTGAAGCTTTCTTT; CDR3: CASSYSTGAGNTEAFF
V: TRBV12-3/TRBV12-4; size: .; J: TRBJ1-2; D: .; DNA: TGTGCCAGCAGCCCCAAGTCCTATGGCTACACCTTC; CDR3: CASSPKSYGYTF
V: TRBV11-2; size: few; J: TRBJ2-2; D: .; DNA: TGTGCCAGCAGCTTAGATGTCGGGGAGCTGTTTTTT; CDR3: CASSLDVGELFF
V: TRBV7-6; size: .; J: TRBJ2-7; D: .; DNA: TGTGCCAGCAGCCTAGGGGGCGGCAGGGGAGGGAGCGAGCAGTACTTC; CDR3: CASSLGGGRGGSEQYF
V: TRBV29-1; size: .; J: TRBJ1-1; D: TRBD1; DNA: TGCAGCGTCACAGGGGCGGACACTGAAGCTTTCTTT; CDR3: CSVTGADTEAFF
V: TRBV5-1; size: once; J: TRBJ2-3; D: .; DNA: TGCGCCAGCAGCGCGCTACAGGATTCGGCAGATACGCAGTATTTT; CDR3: CASSALQDSADTQYF
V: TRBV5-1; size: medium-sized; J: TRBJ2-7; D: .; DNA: TGCGCCAGCAGCTTGTCACCAGGGGCCTACGAGCAGTACTTC; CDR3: CASSLSPGAYEQYF
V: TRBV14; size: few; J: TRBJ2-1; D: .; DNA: TGTGCCAGCAGCCCACCATCCTTTATCAGGGGAAGGAGCTCCTACAATGAGCAGTTCTTC; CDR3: CASSPPSFIRGRSSYNEQFF
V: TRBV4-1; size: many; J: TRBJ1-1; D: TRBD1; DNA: TGCGCCAGCAGCAGGACAGGGCTGAACACTGAAGCTTTCTTT; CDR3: CASSRTGLNTEAFF
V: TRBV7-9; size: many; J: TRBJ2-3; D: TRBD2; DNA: TGTGCCAGCAGCAGCCAGCGGGGGACAGATACGCAGTATTTT; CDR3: CASSSQRGTDTQYF
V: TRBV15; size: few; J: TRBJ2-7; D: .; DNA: TGTGCCACCAGCAGTGAATCGGGGGACTCCTACGAGCAGTACTTC; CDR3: CATSSESGDSYEQYF